These T cell receptor beta chains were read from a single sample in a study of blood T cells in healthy people across ages. Using its own MiXCR run on the 5' RACE reads, TCRdb lists one record per CDR3 protein. This table has over 1,500,000 distinct CDR3 sequences, 35% to 50% appearing once. Sequencing input: blood. The receptors shown here come from a human donor in good health. The CDR3 runs from the conserved cysteine through the conserved F or W. A D gene is named only where the DNA matches it firmly. Clone size is stated in some rows and not others, as once, few, many or a class when expanded.

-,TRBV4-3,13,TRBJ1-1,once,TGCGCCAGCAGCCAAGAATTCGGGGGGCACGCTTTCTTT,CASSQEFGGHAFF
TRBD2,TRBV24-1,17,TRBJ2-3,many,TGTGCCACCAGTGACCTAGGACTAGCGGGGGGAAGAGATACGCAGTATTTT,CATSDLGLAGGRDTQYF
-,TRBV6-2/TRBV6-3,12,TRBJ2-7,once,TGTGCCAGCGCACCCCGGGGATACGAGCAGTACTTC,CASAPRGYEQYF
-,TRBV11-2,15,TRBJ2-1,-,TGTGCCAGCAGCCCCGACTCCGTCTCCTACAATGAGCAGTTCTTC,CASSPDSVSYNEQFF
-,TRBV12-5,13,TRBJ1-2,-,TGTGCTAGTGGTTCCCGGAACACCTATGGCTACACCTTC,CASGSRNTYGYTF
-,TRBV6-2/TRBV6-3,14,TRBJ2-1,-,TGTGCCAGCAGTTACTCGACGGGGAGCACTGAGCAGTTCTTC,CASSYSTGSTEQFF
-,TRBV3-1,17,TRBJ2-4,-,TGTGCCGGCAGCCCGGGACCTCCGGGGTCAGCCAAAAACATTCAGTACTTC,CAGSPGPPGSAKNIQYF
TRBD1,TRBV5-1,15,TRBJ2-2,-,TGCGCCAGCAGCTCACAGGGGGTAGGAACCGGGGAGCTGTTTTTT,CASSSQGVGTGELFF
-,TRBV7-8,15,TRBJ1-2,-,TGTGCCAGCAGCTTAGGACAGTTCGGGGGATATGGCTACACCTTC,CASSLGQFGGYGYTF
-,TRBV12-3/TRBV12-4,13,TRBJ1-5,few,TGTGCCAGCAGTCCGAAGCCCAATCAGCCCCAGCATTTT,CASSPKPNQPQHF
-,TRBV12-3/TRBV12-4,14,TRBJ2-5,-,TGTGCCAGCAGCTCAGGGGTCGCGGGAGAGACCCAGTACTTC,CASSSGVAGETQYF
-,TRBV6-6,14,TRBJ1-5,many,TGTGCCAGCAGCCCGGGACGGCTCAATCAGCCCCAGCATTTT,CASSPGRLNQPQHF
-,TRBV27,17,TRBJ2-6,few,TGTGCCAGCACCCCTGGGGCAGGGGTGTCGGGGGCCAACGTCCTGACTTTC,CASTPGAGVSGANVLTF
TRBD2,TRBV5-1,17,TRBJ2-1,few,TGCGCCAGCAGCTCCTCCGGGGAGCGGGGGCACGGCAATGAGCAGTTCTTC,CASSSSGERGHGNEQFF
-,TRBV4-3,16,TRBJ2-5,-,TGCGCCAGCAGCCAAGATCGGGGCTTGCGAGGGGAGACCCAGTACTTC,CASSQDRGLRGETQYF
-,TRBV11-2,13,TRBJ1-1,-,TGTGCCAGCAGCTTAAAGAGGAACACTGAAGCTTTCTTT,CASSLKRNTEAFF
-,TRBV4-1,18,TRBJ2-7,-,TGCGCCAGCAGCCACCCGCGGGATCCCGGGATGAGCTCCTACGAGCAGTACTTC,CASSHPRDPGMSSYEQYF
TRBD1,TRBV20-1,14,TRBJ1-5,few,TGCAGTGCAGCGACCGGGACAGGGGGTCAGCCCCAGCATTTT,CSAATGTGGQPQHF
-,TRBV12-3/TRBV12-4,16,TRBJ2-1,-,TGTGCCAGCAGTCCCCCAGTCGACCCGATAGGAAATGAGCAGTTCTTC,CASSPPVDPIGNEQFF
-,TRBV7-9,14,TRBJ1-5,few,TGTGCCAGCAGCTTAAGCGGGGGGCATCAGCCCCAGCATTTT,CASSLSGGHQPQHF
TRBD1,TRBV7-9,13,TRBJ2-1,-,TGTGCCAGCAGCCGGAGGCAGGGGGATGAGCAGTTCTTC,CASSRRQGDEQFF
-,TRBV20-1,15,TRBJ2-7,few,TGCAGTGCTAGAGTGGTGGGGGGCCTATTCTACGAGCAGTACTTC,CSARVVGGLFYEQYF
TRBD2,TRBV5-1,15,TRBJ2-3,-,TGCGCCAGCAGCCCCACTAGCGGCCTTGGGGGTACGCAGTATTTT,CASSPTSGLGGTQYF
-,TRBV7-8,14,TRBJ1-5,few,TGTGCCAGCAGCTGTGGACAGAACAATCAGCCCCAGCATTTT,CASSCGQNNQPQHF
-,TRBV6-2/TRBV6-3,12,TRBJ1-2,few,TGTGCCAGCAGCCGCCGGTCAGCTGGCTACACCTTC,CASSRRSAGYTF
TRBD1,TRBV11-3,14,TRBJ2-1,few,TGTGCCAGCAGCTCGGGACAGGTGGGCAATGAGCAGTTCTTC,CASSSGQVGNEQFF
-,TRBV24-1,15,TRBJ2-5,-,TGTGCCACCAGTGATTCGAGGGGATACCAAGAGACCCAGTACTTC,CATSDSRGYQETQYF
TRBD1,TRBV5-1,15,TRBJ1-2,-,TGCGCCAGCAGCAAGGGACAGAGCCGAGTCGGTGGCTACACCTTC,CASSKGQSRVGGYTF
-,TRBV28,13,TRBJ2-7,many,TGTGCCAGCAGTGGCGGGGCTTCCTACGAGCAGTACTTC,CASSGGASYEQYF
-,TRBV28,14,TRBJ2-5,-,TGTGCCAGCAGTCCGTACAGGGAATCGGGGACCCAGTACTTC,CASSPYRESGTQYF
-,TRBV18,15,TRBJ2-3,once,TGTGCCAGCTCACTTGGTCGACTATTTTCCGATACGCAGTATTTT,CASSLGRLFSDTQYF
TRBD1,TRBV6-2/TRBV6-3,12,TRBJ1-2,few,TGTGCCAGCGGACGACAGGGAACTGGCTACACCTTC,CASGRQGTGYTF
TRBD1,TRBV28,15,TRBJ1-5,-,TGTGCCAGCAGTTTATCGGCGACAGGGATCCAGCCCCAGCATTTT,CASSLSATGIQPQHF